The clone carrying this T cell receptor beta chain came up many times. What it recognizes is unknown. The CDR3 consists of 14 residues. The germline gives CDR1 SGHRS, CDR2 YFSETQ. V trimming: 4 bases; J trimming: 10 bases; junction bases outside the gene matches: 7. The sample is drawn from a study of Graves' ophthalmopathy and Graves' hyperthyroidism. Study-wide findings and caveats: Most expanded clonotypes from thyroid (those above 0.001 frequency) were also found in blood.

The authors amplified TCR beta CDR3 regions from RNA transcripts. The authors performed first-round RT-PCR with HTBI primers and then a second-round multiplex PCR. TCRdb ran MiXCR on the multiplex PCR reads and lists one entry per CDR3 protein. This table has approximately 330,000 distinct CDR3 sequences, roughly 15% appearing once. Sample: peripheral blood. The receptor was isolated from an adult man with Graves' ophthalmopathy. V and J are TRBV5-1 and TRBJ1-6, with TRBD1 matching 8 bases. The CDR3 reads CASSPGQGQSPLHF. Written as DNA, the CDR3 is TGCGCCAGCAGCCCTGGACAGGGCCAATCACCCCTCCACTTT. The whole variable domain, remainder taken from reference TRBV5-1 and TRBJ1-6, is KAGVTQTPRYLIKTRGQQVTLSCSPISGHRSVSWYQQTPGQGLQFLFEYFSETQRNKGNFPGRFSGRQFSNSRSEMNVSTLELGDSALYLCASSPGQGQSPLHFGNGTRLTVT.